This TCR beta chain comes out of a study of shared clonotypes between healthy human individuals. Here immunoSEQ multiplex PCR was the method, and the copy in TCRdb shows in-frame clones only, minus some. The repertoire includes around 500,000 clones, more than 75% of them detected once, and around 11% sits in the top ten. Germline V lookup: CDR1 MNHEY, CDR2 SMNVEV (reference sequence). Trimming left V 0 bases short and J 5 bases short, with 5 bases between. This CDR3 is 13 amino acids long. Unsorted samples used about 90 million PBMCs for genomic DNA. In the case of this clone: Distinct nucleotide sequences in the sample also encode this CDR3.

The gene calls are TRBV27 and TRBJ2-1; D is unclear. The sequence was collected from a woman aged 40 to 50 in good health. Some clones in this sample may be carry-over from other donors' samples. Input material: PBMCs. The CDR3 sequence: CASSLSADNEQFF. In DNA form, the CDR3 reads TGTGCCAGCAGTTTATCCGCCGACAATGAGCAGTTCTTC.